This TCR beta chain was retrieved from a study of T cells in women clearing cervical HPV infection. Study-level findings and limits: Controls had more TRBV6-7 (around 0.15%) than cases (about 0.11%).

The protocol was immunoSEQ multiplex PCR, while the TCRdb copy is restricted to in-frame clones and leaves out a portion. Its clone listing holds 40,000 or so clones. V lost 4 bases and J lost 5, with 9 bases in between. Germline assignment: CDR1 SGHRS and CDR2 YFSETQ. The CDR3 runs to 12 residues. A remark on this clone: Its antigen is still unknown. From the germline J gene comes the end of the CDR3, since the read stops 3 residues before it.

V and J are TRBV5-1 and TRBJ2-5; D ambiguous. Sequenced sample: blood buffy coat. This TCR derives from a woman between 18 and 70 years old with a cervical HPV16 infection that either progressed to CIN3+ or cleared (not recorded which). The DNA read from the CDR3 is TGCGCCAGCAGCCAAGTCGGGGAGACC. Amino acid sequence: CASSQVGET. The complete CDR3 sequence is CASSQVGETQYF.